This is a list of T cell receptor beta chains from one sample in a study of identical twins. TCRdb reprocessed the 5' RACE reads via MiXCR and lists one record per CDR3 protein. Among around 240,000 distinct CDR3 sequences listed, about 11% were seen once. Sequencing was done on a sample of memory T cells sorted from blood. The receptors derive from a man aged 50 or older in good health. Both conserved end residues are part of each CDR3. The D gene is left open where the match is weak. Clone size is not always given. Where it is, it says once, few, many or a class for expanded clones.

d_call	cdr3_length	clone_size	v_call	j_call	cdr3_aa	cdr3_nt
TRBD1	15	medium-sized	TRBV7-9	TRBJ2-3	CASSLRDREKNTQYF	TGTGCCAGCAGCTTAAGGGACAGGGAAAAGAATACGCAGTATTTT
.	14	few	TRBV7-2	TRBJ1-1	CASSPLFLNTEAFF	TGTGCCAGCAGCCCCCTCTTCCTAAACACTGAAGCTTTCTTT
.	14	.	TRBV12-3/TRBV12-4	TRBJ2-5	CASSSTGHQETQYF	TGTGCCAGCAGTTCGACAGGTCACCAAGAGACCCAGTACTTC
.	15	few	TRBV7-7	TRBJ2-2	CASSPFEGHTGELFF	TGTGCTAGCAGCCCCTTCGAGGGGCACACCGGGGAGCTGTTTTTT
.	17	.	TRBV7-9	TRBJ2-2	CASSTATGTLNTGELFF	TGTGCCAGCAGCACGGCAACCGGGACATTGAACACCGGGGAGCTGTTTTTT
.	13	.	TRBV6-1	TRBJ1-6	CASRGQPNSPLHF	TGTGCCAGCAGAGGACAGCCTAATTCACCCCTCCACTTT
TRBD1	13	many	TRBV3-1	TRBJ1-2	CASSPGQGSGYTF	TGTGCCAGCAGCCCCGGACAGGGGAGTGGCTACACCTTC
.	17	.	TRBV5-1	TRBJ2-5	CASSSRRGDPGLETQYF	TGCGCCAGCAGCTCCCGCAGGGGCGATCCTGGGCTGGAGACCCAGTACTTC
.	17	many	TRBV11-2	TRBJ1-5	CASSRGQGGSGNQPQHF	TGTGCCAGCAGCCGGGGACAAGGTGGCAGCGGCAATCAGCCCCAGCATTTT
TRBD1	16	.	TRBV24-1	TRBJ2-1	CATSDVQGPTYNEQFF	TGTGCCACCAGTGATGTACAGGGGCCGACCTACAATGAGCAGTTCTTC
TRBD2	13	.	TRBV19	TRBJ2-1	CASSSGSVNEQFF	TGTGCCAGTAGTAGCGGGAGTGTCAATGAGCAGTTCTTC
TRBD1	15	few	TRBV2	TRBJ2-7	CASKPTGGSSYEQYF	TGTGCCAGCAAGCCGACAGGGGGCAGCTCCTACGAGCAGTACTTC
.	17	.	TRBV2	TRBJ2-3	CASSEALRGSLTDTQYF	TGTGCCAGCAGTGAAGCGCTTCGGGGGTCCCTTACAGATACGCAGTATTTT
TRBD1	14	few	TRBV6-1	TRBJ1-1	CASSRQGRVTEAFF	TGTGCCAGCAGTAGACAGGGGCGGGTCACTGAAGCTTTCTTT
.	14	few	TRBV3-1	TRBJ2-1	CASSRSGDYNEQFF	TGTGCCAGCAGCCGGTCGGGGGATTACAATGAGCAGTTCTTC
TRBD1	18	few	TRBV11-1	TRBJ1-2	CASSLEVGTGGAGYGYTF	TGTGCCAGCAGCTTAGAAGTAGGGACAGGGGGCGCTGGCTATGGCTACACCTTC
TRBD1	17	few	TRBV11-2	TRBJ2-1	CASSLEGALTGGFEQFF	TGTGCCAGCAGCTTAGAGGGCGCCCTGACAGGGGGGTTTGAGCAGTTCTTC
TRBD1	14	.	TRBV24-1	TRBJ1-2	CATRGTGDSYGYTF	TGTGCCACCCGAGGGACAGGGGACTCCTATGGCTACACCTTC
.	16	.	TRBV20-1	TRBJ2-7	CSARDQGGGRSYEQYF	TGCAGTGCTAGAGATCAGGGGGGGGGCCGATCCTACGAGCAGTACTTC
.	15	.	TRBV5-5	TRBJ2-3	CASSLTGHLTDTQYF	TGTGCCAGCAGCTTGACCGGACATCTAACAGATACGCAGTATTTT
.	12	few	TRBV20-1	TRBJ2-3	CSALGVTDTQYF	TGCAGTGCCCTGGGAGTCACAGATACGCAGTATTTT
.	13	many	TRBV3-1	TRBJ2-7	CASSQGRRYEQYF	TGTGCCAGCAGCCAAGGGAGGAGGTACGAGCAGTACTTC
TRBD2	16	.	TRBV7-2	TRBJ2-2	CASSIRIRGGTGELFF	TGTGCCAGCAGCATCCGAATCCGGGGGGGAACCGGGGAGCTGTTTTTT
.	17	.	TRBV27	TRBJ1-6	CASSLKSVGGGNSPLHF	TGTGCCAGCAGTTTAAAATCTGTCGGGGGCGGTAATTCACCCCTCCACTTT
.	14	few	TRBV7-6	TRBJ1-1	CASSPTVQNTEAFF	TGTGCCAGCAGTCCGACAGTACAGAACACTGAAGCTTTCTTT
.	16	many	TRBV11-3	TRBJ2-2	CASSLQGQSFPGELFF	TGTGCCAGCAGCTTGCAGGGGCAGAGTTTCCCCGGGGAGCTGTTTTTT
.	15	.	TRBV29-1	TRBJ2-3	CSVDGGVHRAGTQYF	TGCAGCGTTGATGGGGGGGTACACAGGGCTGGCACGCAGTATTTT
.	15	many	TRBV4-1	TRBJ1-5	CASSQQGLSNQPQHF	TGCGCCAGCAGCCAACAGGGGCTTAGCAATCAGCCCCAGCATTTT
.	11	.	TRBV20-1	TRBJ1-1	CSAGSNTEAFF	TGCAGTGCCGGTTCCAACACTGAAGCTTTCTTT
.	14	.	TRBV11-2	TRBJ2-2	CASSELPTAGELFF	TGTGCCAGCAGCGAATTACCGACGGCCGGGGAGCTGTTTTTT
TRBD1	17	many	TRBV4-3	TRBJ2-5	CASSQDHRGRFQETQYF	TGCGCCAGCAGCCAAGATCACAGGGGGCGCTTCCAAGAGACCCAGTACTTC
.	12	many	TRBV7-6	TRBJ2-5	CASSPNQETQYF	TGTGCCAGCAGCCCCAACCAAGAGACCCAGTACTTC
.	14	many	TRBV5-1	TRBJ1-1	CASSLGQKNTEAFF	TGCGCCAGCAGCTTGGGACAGAAGAACACTGAAGCTTTCTTT
.	15	few	TRBV3-1	TRBJ2-5	CASSLVPGPKETQYF	TGTGCCAGCAGCCTGGTCCCGGGTCCAAAAGAGACCCAGTACTTC
TRBD2	16	few	TRBV20-1	TRBJ2-7	CSASGTSGTSSYEQYF	TGCAGTGCATCCGGGACTAGCGGGACGAGCTCCTACGAGCAGTACTTC
TRBD2	16	many	TRBV29-1	TRBJ2-3	CSVEDQAGGLADTQYF	TGCAGCGTTGAAGACCAAGCGGGGGGTTTGGCAGATACGCAGTATTTT
.	15	few	TRBV5-1	TRBJ1-4	CASSLGPGRNEKLFF	TGCGCCAGCAGCTTGGGACCCGGAAGGAATGAAAAACTGTTTTTT
.	11	many	TRBV29-1	TRBJ2-7	CSVLRGNEQYF	TGCAGCGTTCTTAGGGGTAACGAGCAGTACTTC
.	11	.	TRBV16	TRBJ2-1	CASSLLDGQFF	TGTGCCAGCAGCCTTTTGGATGGGCAGTTCTTC
TRBD1	18	.	TRBV9	TRBJ2-6	CASSVAPGGGSGANVLTF	TGTGCCAGCAGCGTAGCTCCAGGGGGCGGCTCTGGGGCCAACGTCCTGACTTTC
.	11	.	TRBV20-1	TRBJ2-3	CSASRTDTQYF	TGCAGTGCTAGTCGGACAGATACGCAGTATTTT
.	13	many	TRBV12-3/TRBV12-4	TRBJ2-5	CASSLDHQETQYF	TGTGCCAGCAGTTTGGACCACCAAGAGACCCAGTACTTC
TRBD2	15	many	TRBV20-1	TRBJ2-1	CSARTSGFSYNEQFF	TGCAGTGCTAGAACTAGCGGTTTTTCCTACAATGAGCAGTTCTTC
.	15	many	TRBV4-3	TRBJ2-7	CASSQEGGKGWEQYF	TGCGCCAGCAGCCAAGAAGGCGGGAAGGGTTGGGAGCAGTACTTC
.	16	many	TRBV3-1	TRBJ2-6	CASSQDGLLGANVLTF	TGTGCCAGCAGCCAAGACGGCCTTCTCGGGGCCAACGTCCTGACTTTC
TRBD1	15	.	TRBV28	TRBJ2-3	CASSHRGQGIDTQYF	TGTGCCAGCAGCCACAGGGGACAGGGCATCGATACGCAGTATTTT
TRBD1	15	.	TRBV13	TRBJ1-3	CASSYTGGSGNTIYF	TGTGCCAGCAGCTACACAGGGGGTTCTGGAAACACCATATATTTT
.	13	many	TRBV20-1	TRBJ2-3	CSAYLGNTDTQYF	TGCAGTGCTTACCTGGGGAATACAGATACGCAGTATTTT